This TCR beta chain is drawn from a study of liver allograft versus peripheral blood T cells. Study-level information: The authors compared T cell receptor repertoires in transplanted livers with those in the peripheral blood of recipients. The study, taken as a whole, reports: Intra-allograft T cell receptor repertoires in the liver reportedly differed from peripheral blood repertoires.

TCRdb re-derived calls from the reads in MiXCR, one entry per CDR3 protein. The sample lists 7,400 or so distinct CDR3 sequences, roughly a sixth seen once, with about 1.5% in the top ten. This clonotype was detected ten times or more. Its antigen is as yet unknown. There are 18 residues in the CDR3. V dropped 3 bases and J dropped 5; count of bases not matched to a gene: 12. CDR1 is LNHDA and CDR2 is SQIVND in the germline V gene (reference sequence). The sequence derives from a human patient who had a liver transplant. T cells may partly derive from the graft donor. The rearrangement links TRBV19 to TRBJ2-3; 12 positions match TRBD2. CDR3 region: CASSMDGRLAGGEDTQYF. Written as DNA, the CDR3 is TGTGCCAGTAGTATGGATGGGAGGCTAGCGGGGGGGGAAGATACGCAGTATTTT.